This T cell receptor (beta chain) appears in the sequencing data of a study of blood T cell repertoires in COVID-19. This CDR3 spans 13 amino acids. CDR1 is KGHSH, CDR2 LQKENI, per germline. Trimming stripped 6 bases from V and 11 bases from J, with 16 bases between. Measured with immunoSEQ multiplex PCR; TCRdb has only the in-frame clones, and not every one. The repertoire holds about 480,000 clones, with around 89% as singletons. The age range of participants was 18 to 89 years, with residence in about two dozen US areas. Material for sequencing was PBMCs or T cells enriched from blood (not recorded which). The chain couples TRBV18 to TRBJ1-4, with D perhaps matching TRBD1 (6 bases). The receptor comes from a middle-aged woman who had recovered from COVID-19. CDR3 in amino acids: CASSDAQGGKLFF. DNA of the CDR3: TGTGCCAGCTCCGACGCACAGGGAGGGAAACTGTTTTTT.